This T cell receptor (beta chain) is from a study of T cells in Graves' hyperthyroidism and ophthalmopathy. This CDR3 region has 15 residues. Germline V gives CDR1 MDHEN, CDR2 SYDVKM. V lost 7 bases and J lost 2, with 17 bases in between. Amplified regions were TCR beta CDR3 sequences from RNA transcripts. The HTBI set primed first-round TCR CDR3 RT-PCR. One entry per CDR3 protein, called by TCRdb with MiXCR from the multiplex PCR reads. The table includes 500,000 to 750,000 distinct CDR3 sequences, around 16% detected once. This clonotype came up many times. Material: blood. The source of this sequence is a woman in her 30s with Graves' hyperthyroidism. The genes are TRBV28 and TRBJ2-5; D ambiguous. The CDR3 coding sequence is TGTGCCAGCACTTCTGGCCTATGGGTACAAGAGACCCAGTACTTC. Translating gives CASTSGLWVQETQYF.